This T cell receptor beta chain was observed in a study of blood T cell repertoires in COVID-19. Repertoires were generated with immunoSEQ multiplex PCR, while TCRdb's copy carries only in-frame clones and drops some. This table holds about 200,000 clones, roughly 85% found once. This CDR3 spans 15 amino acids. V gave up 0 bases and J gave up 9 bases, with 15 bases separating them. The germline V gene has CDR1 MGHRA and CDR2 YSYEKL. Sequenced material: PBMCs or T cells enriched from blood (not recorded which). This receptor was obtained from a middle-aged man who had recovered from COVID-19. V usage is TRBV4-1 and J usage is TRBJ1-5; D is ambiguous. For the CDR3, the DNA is TGCGCCAGCAGCCAAGACGCGGTCGGTGGGAGGCCCCAGCATTTT. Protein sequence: CASSQDAVGGRPQHF.